What follows are 8 T cell receptor beta chains derived from one specimen sequenced in a study of TIL therapy for anti-PD-1-resistant metastatic lung cancer. Sequencing used immunoSEQ v3. Sequencing was performed with immunoSEQ multiplex PCR; in TCRdb, only in-frame clones are kept and a portion is missing. The repertoire includes approximately 92,000 clones, about three fifths of them detected once, and 9.5% to 13% sits in the top ten. Stated time point: pre-treatment sample, taken before nivolumab and TIL therapy. Pleural nodules or supraclavicular lymph nodes made up most of the excised metastases sampled. This material consisted of tumor tissue, taken at baseline. Receptors originate from a person aged 25-79 years with non-small cell lung cancer.

The rearrangement links TRBV10-2 to TRBJ2-5, with TRBD2 matching over 10 bases. The CDR3 spans 15 residues. The germline V gene encodes CDR1 WSHSY and CDR2 SAAADI. J was trimmed by 3 bases and V by 3 bases; bases with no gene match: 4. DNA for the CDR3: TGCGCCAGCAGTGATGGTAGCGGGGGGAAAGAGACCCAGTACTTC. Its protein is CASSDGSGGKETQYF.

The V gene is TRBV6-6, the J gene TRBJ2-5; 12 bases map to TRBD2. Germline V gives CDR1 MNHNY, CDR2 SVGAGI (reference sequence). The CDR3 sequence is 15 residues long. V was clipped by 4 bases and J by 5 bases; unmatched bases: 5. The chain's CDR3 is CASSSGLAGSETQYF. CDR3 DNA sequence: TGTGCCAGCAGTTCTGGACTAGCGGGGTCTGAGACCCAGTACTTC.

The count of this clone is one. The rearrangement joins TRBV19 to TRBJ2-2, with 7 bases fitting TRBD1. V shed 6 bases and J 4 bases; nucleotides not matched to a gene: 5. The germline gives CDR1 LNHDA, CDR2 SQIVND (reference sequence). The CDR3 spans 14 residues. This chain's CDR3 is CASRTAGGTGELFF. The CDR3 nucleotides are TGTGCCAGTAGAACCGCAGGGGGCACCGGGGAGCTGTTTTTT.

The J gene is TRBJ2-2, the V gene TRBV28, with 8 bases aligning to TRBD2. Germline lookup yields CDR1 MDHEN and CDR2 SYDVKM. The CDR3 is 14 amino acids. V dropped 6 bases and J dropped 0; count of bases not matched to a gene: 0. In DNA form, the CDR3 reads TGTGCCAGCAGGGGACTAGCGAACACCGGGGAGCTGTTTTTT. This encodes CASRGLANTGELFF.

The chain carries TRBV7-8 and TRBJ2-5, with TRBD2 identical over 10 bases. Losses at the gene ends were 3 bases for V and 2 bases for J; bases not matched to a gene: 6. The CDR3 is 16 residues long. Germline V gene lookup returns CDR1 SGHVS and CDR2 FQNEAQ. The CDR3 is CASSLNSGRNQETQYF. Written as DNA, the CDR3 is TGTGCCAGCAGCTTGAATAGCGGGAGGAATCAAGAGACCCAGTACTTC.

This chain's CDR3 is CASSTGQLSNQPQHF. For the CDR3, the DNA is TGTGCCAGCAGTACCGGACAGCTTAGCAATCAGCCCCAGCATTTT. The rearrangement links TRBV2 to TRBJ1-5, with D possibly TRBD1 on 6 matching bases. There are 15 residues in the CDR3. The V gene's germline CDR1 is SNHLY and CDR2 FYNNEI. V was pared by 5 bases and J by 0 bases, with 11 bases between.

The V and J genes are TRBV28 and TRBJ1-2, with D possibly TRBD1 on 6 matching bases. This CDR3 contains 17 residues. The germline V gene encodes CDR1 MDHEN and CDR2 SYDVKM. Between the trimmed V and J ends, which lost 7 bases and 1 base, there was a span of 22 bases. DNA of the CDR3: TGTGCCAGCACGGAATCCCCCTACGGGACACTTAACTATGGCTACACCTTC. Translation gives CASTESPYGTLNYGYTF.

This clone appeared once. The rearrangement uses TRBV6-5 and TRBJ1-6, with TRBD1 matching 7 bases. The length of the CDR3 is 16 residues. Germline assignment: CDR1 MNHEY and CDR2 SVGAGI. V shed 2 bases, J shed 5 bases, and the junction held 6 bases outside the gene matches. CDR3 sequence (DNA): TGTGCCAGCAGTTACCGAGTGACAGGGAATAATTCACCCCTCCACTTT. Translated: CASSYRVTGNNSPLHF.